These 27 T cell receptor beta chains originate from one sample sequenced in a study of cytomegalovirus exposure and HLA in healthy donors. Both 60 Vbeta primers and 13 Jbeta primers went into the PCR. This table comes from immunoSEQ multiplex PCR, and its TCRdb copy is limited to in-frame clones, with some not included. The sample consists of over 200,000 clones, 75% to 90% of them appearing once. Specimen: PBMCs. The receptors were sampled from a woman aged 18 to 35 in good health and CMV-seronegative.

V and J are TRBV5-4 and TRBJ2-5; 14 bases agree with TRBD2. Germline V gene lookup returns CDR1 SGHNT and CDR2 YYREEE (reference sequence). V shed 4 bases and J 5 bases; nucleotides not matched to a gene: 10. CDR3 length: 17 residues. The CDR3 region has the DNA TGTGCCAGCAGCCTTGGGACTAGCGGGGGAGTTGGGGAGACCCAGTACTTC. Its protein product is CASSLGTSGGVGETQYF.

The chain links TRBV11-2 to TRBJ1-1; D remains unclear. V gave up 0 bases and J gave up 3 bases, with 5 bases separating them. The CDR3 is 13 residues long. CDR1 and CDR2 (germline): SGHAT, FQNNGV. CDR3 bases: TGTGCCAGCAGCTTAGATCCGTACACTGAAGCTTTCTTT. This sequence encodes CASSLDPYTEAFF. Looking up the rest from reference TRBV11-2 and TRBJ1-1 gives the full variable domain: EAGVAQSPRYKIIEKRQSVAFWCNPISGHATLYWYQQILGQGPKLLIQFQNNGVVDDSQLPKDRFSAERLKGVDSTLKIQPAKLEDSAVYLCASSLDPYTEAFFGQGTRLTVV.

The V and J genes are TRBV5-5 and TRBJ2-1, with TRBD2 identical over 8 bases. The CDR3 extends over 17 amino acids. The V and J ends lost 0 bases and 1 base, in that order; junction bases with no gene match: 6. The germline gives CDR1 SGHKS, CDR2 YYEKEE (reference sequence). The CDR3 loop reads CASSLAGGPVSYNEQFF. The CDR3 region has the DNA TGTGCCAGCAGCTTGGCGGGGGGGCCAGTTTCCTACAATGAGCAGTTCTTC. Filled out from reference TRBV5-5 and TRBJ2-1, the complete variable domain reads DAGVTQSPTHLIKTRGQQVTLRCSPISGHKSVSWYQQVLGQGPQFIFQYYEKEERGRGNFPDRFSARQFPNYSSELNVNALLLGDSALYLCASSLAGGPVSYNEQFFGPGTRLTVL.

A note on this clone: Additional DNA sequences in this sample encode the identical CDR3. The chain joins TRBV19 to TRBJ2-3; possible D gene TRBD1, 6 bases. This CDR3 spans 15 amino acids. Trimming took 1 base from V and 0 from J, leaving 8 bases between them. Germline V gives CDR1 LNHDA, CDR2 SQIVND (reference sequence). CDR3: CASSIGTASTDTQYF. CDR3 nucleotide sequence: TGTGCCAGTAGTATAGGGACAGCTAGCACAGATACGCAGTATTTT.

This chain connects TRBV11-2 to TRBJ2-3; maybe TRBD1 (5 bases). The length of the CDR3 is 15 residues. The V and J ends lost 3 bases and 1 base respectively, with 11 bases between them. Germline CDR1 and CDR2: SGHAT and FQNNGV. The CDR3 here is CASSFGARGTDTQYF. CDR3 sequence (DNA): TGTGCCAGCAGCTTTGGGGCCAGGGGCACAGATACGCAGTATTTT.

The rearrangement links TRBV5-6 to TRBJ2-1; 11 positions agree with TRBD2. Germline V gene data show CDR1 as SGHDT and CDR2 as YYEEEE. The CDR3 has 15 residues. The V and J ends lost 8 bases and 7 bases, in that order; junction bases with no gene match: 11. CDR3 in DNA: TGTGCCAGTAGGGTTATTGGACTAGCGGGTAATGAGCAGTTCTTC. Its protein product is CASRVIGLAGNEQFF.

CDR3: CASSRKQGGWGTGELFF. CDR3 bases: TGTGCCAGCAGCCGAAAACAGGGGGGGTGGGGCACCGGGGAGCTGTTTTTT. The V gene is TRBV7-3, the J gene TRBJ2-2; maybe TRBD1 (8 bases). The CDR3 has 17 amino acids. Trimming shortened V by 5 bases and J by 4 bases, and 20 bases separated the two germline ends. The germline V gene encodes CDR1 SGHTA and CDR2 FQGTGA.

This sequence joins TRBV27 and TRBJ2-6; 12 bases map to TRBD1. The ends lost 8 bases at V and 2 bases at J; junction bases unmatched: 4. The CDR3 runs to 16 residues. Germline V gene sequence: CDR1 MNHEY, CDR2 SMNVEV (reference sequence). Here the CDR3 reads CASVGTGGAGANVLTF. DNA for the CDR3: TGTGCCAGCGTCGGGACAGGGGGCGCTGGGGCCAACGTCCTGACTTTC.

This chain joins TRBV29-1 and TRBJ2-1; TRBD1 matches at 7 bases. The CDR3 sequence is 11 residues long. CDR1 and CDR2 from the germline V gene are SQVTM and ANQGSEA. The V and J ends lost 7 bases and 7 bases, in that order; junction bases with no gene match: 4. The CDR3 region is CSAPQGNEQFF. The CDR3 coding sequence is TGCAGCGCGCCACAGGGGAATGAGCAGTTCTTC.

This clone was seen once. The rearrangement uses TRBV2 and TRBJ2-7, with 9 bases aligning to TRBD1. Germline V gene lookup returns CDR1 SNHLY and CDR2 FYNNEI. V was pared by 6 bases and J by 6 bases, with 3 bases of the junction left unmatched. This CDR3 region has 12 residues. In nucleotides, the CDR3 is TGTGCCAGCAGCCTGGACAGGGGCGAGCAGTACTTC. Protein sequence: CASSLDRGEQYF.

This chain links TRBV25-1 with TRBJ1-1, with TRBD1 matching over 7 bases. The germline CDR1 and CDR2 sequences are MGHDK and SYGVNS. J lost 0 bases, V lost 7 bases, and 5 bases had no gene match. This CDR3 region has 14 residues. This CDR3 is CASKKTGMNTEAFF. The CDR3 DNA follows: TGTGCCAGCAAAAAGACAGGGATGAACACTGAAGCTTTCTTT.

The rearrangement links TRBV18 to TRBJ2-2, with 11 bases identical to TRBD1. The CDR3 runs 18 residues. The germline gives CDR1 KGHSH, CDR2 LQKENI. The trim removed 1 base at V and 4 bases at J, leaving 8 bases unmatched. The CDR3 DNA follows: TGTGCCAGCTCACCACGGAGTCGGACAGGGGGCAGCACCGGGGAGCTGTTTTTT. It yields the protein CASSPRSRTGGSTGELFF.

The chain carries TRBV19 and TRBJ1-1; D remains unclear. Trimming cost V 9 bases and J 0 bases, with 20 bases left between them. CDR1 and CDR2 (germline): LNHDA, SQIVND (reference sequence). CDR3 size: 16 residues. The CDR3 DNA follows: TGTGCCAGCACACTAGCAGTTATGCTCATGAACACTGAAGCTTTCTTT. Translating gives CASTLAVMLMNTEAFF.

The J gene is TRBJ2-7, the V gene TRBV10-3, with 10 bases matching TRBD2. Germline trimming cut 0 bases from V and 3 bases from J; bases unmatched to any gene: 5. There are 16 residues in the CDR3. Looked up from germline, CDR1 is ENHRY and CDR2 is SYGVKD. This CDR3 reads CAISESVASGGYEQYF. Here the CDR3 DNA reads TGTGCCATCAGTGAGTCTGTGGCTAGCGGGGGCTACGAGCAGTACTTC.

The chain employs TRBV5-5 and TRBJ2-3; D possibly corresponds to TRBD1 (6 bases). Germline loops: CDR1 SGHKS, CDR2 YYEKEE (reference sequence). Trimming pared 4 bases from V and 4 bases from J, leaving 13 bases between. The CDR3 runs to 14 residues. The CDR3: CASSGNRVPDTQYF. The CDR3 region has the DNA TGTGCCAGCAGCGGTAACAGGGTACCAGATACGCAGTATTTT.

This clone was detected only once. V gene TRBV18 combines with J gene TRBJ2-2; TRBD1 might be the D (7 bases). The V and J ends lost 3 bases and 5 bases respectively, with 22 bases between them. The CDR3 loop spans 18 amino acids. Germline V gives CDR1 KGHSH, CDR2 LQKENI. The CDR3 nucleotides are TGTGCCAGCTCACCGGGAGATGGACAGGAGGGGAGGACCGGGGAGCTGTTTTTT. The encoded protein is CASSPGDGQEGRTGELFF. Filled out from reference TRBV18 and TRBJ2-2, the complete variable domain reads NAGVMQNPRHLVRRRGQEARLRCSPMKGHSHVYWYRQLPEEGLKFMVYLQKENIIDESGMPKERFSAEFPKEGPSILRIQQVVRGDSAAYFCASSPGDGQEGRTGELFFGEGSRLTVL.

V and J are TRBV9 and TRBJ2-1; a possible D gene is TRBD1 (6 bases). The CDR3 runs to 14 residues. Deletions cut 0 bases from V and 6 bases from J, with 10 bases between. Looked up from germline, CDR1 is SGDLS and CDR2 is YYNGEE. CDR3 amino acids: CASSVDAGANEQFF. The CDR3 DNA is TGTGCCAGCAGCGTAGATGCAGGGGCCAATGAGCAGTTCTTC.

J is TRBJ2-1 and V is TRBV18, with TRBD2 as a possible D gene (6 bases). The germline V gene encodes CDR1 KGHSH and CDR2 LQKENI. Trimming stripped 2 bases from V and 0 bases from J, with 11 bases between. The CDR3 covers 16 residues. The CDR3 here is CASSPSNGGSYNEQFF. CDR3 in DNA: TGTGCCAGCTCACCATCAAACGGGGGCTCCTACAATGAGCAGTTCTTC.

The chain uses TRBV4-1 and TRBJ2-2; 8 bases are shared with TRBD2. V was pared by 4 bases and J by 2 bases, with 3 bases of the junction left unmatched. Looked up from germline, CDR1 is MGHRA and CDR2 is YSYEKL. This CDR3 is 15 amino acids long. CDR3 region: CASSLGLANTGELFF. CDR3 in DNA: TGCGCCAGCAGCCTAGGACTAGCTAACACCGGGGAGCTGTTTTTT.

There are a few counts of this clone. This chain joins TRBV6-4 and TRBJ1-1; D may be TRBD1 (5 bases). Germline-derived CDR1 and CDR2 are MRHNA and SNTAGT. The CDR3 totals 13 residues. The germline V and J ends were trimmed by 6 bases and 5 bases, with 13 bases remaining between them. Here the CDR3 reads CASSREEGTEAFF. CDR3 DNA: TGTGCCAGCAGCCGTGAGGAGGGGACTGAAGCTTTCTTT.

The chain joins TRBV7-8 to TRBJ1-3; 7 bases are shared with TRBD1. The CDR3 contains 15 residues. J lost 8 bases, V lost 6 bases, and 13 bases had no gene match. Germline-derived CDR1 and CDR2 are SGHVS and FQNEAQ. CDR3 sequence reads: CASSHGGTVKDTIYF. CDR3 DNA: TGTGCCAGCAGTCATGGGGGGACAGTAAAGGACACCATATATTTT.

The chain's CDR3 is CASSLGLAGVGSDEQFF. The CDR3 DNA follows: TGTGCCAGCAGCCTCGGACTAGCGGGAGTGGGTAGCGATGAGCAGTTCTTC. V gene TRBV7-3 combines with J gene TRBJ2-1, with TRBD2 matching 13 bases. The V gene end was trimmed by 5 bases and the J gene end by 8 bases; junction bases not matched to a gene: 12. This CDR3 comprises 17 residues. Germline values: CDR1 SGHTA, CDR2 FQGTGA. Full variable domain (remainder filled in from reference TRBV7-3 and TRBJ2-1): GAGVSQTPSNKVTEKGKYVELRCDPISGHTALYWYRQSLGQGPEFLIYFQGTGAADDSGLPNDRFFAVRPEGSVSTLKIQRTERGDSAVYLCASSLGLAGVGSDEQFFGPGTRLTVL.

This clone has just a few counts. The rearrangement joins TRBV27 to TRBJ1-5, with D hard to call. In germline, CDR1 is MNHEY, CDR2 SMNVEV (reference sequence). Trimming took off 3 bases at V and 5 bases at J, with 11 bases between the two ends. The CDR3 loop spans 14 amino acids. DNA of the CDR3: TGTGCCAGCAGTTTCAGAACAGATCATCAGCCCCAGCATTTT. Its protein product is CASSFRTDHQPQHF.

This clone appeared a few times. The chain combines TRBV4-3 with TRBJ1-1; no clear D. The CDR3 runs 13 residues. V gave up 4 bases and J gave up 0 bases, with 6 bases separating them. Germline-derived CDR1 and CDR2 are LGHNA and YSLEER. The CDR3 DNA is TGCGCCAGCAGCCCTAGAGTGAACACTGAAGCTTTCTTT. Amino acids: CASSPRVNTEAFF.

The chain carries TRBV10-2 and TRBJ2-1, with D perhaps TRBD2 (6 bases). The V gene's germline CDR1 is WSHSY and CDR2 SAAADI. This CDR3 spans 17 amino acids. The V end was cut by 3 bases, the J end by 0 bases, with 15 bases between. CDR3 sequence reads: CASSDPGTASSYNEQFF. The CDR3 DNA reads TGCGCCAGCAGTGACCCTGGGACTGCCAGCTCCTACAATGAGCAGTTCTTC.

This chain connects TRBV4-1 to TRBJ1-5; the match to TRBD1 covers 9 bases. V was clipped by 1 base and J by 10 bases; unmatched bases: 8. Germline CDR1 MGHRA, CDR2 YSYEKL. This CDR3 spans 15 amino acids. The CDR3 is CASSQGDRAGGPQHF. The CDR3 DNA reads TGCGCCAGCAGCCAAGGGGACAGGGCTGGTGGACCCCAGCATTTT.

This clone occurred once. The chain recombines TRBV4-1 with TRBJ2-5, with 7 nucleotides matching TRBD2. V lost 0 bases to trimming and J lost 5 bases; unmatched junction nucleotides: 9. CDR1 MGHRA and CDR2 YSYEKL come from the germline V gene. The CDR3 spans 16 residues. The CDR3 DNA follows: TGCGCCAGCAGCCAAGAAGGCGCGGGAGTGTGGGAGACCCAGTACTTC. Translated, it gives CASSQEGAGVWETQYF.